This T cell receptor (beta chain) was sequenced for a study of technical replicates of blood from several donors. As concerns this clone: Since the CDR3 does not end with the conserved phenylalanine or tryptophan, this likely comes from a read error. The DNA is left out, because the CDR3 cannot be placed on it with certainty; the CDR3 is given as TCRdb lists it.

Sequenced by immunoSEQ multiplex PCR; TCRdb stores in-frame clones only, minus some. The data contain 83,000 or so clones, around nine tenths of them singletons. Inclusive of both ends, the CDR3 amounts to 11 amino acids. Per the germline V gene, CDR1 is GTSNPN and CDR2 is SVGIG (reference sequence). The sequence was collected from a human donor in good health. The specimen was T cells isolated from PBMCs. This chain connects TRBV30 to TRBJ1-2. The CDR3 spells CAWSEGGTYYL.